This is a list of T cell receptor beta chains from one sample in a study of blood T cell repertoires in COVID-19. The method was immunoSEQ multiplex PCR; TCRdb's version includes in-frame clones alone and lacks a portion of them. The table has 300,000 to 400,000 clones, 75% to 90% seen once; the top ten hold less than 9%. The material sequenced was peripheral blood. The receptors derive from an older woman with COVID-19, enrolled during active disease. CDR3s include the opening cysteine and the closing phenylalanine or tryptophan. Fields, in order: D gene, V gene, clone size, J gene, CDR3 protein, CDR3 DNA. D genes are given only for firm matches. Size is omitted from some rows. Given values are once, few, many or a class for expanded clones.

D: .; V: TRBV6-5; size: once; J: TRBJ1-2; CDR3: CASIPSLGGSGGYTF; DNA: TGTGCCAGCATCCCCTCCCTTGGTGGATCGGGAGGCTACACCTTC
D: .; V: TRBV10-3; size: .; J: TRBJ2-7; CDR3: CAIISESYEQYF; DNA: TGTGCCATCATTAGCGAATCCTACGAGCAGTACTTC
D: .; V: TRBV5-1; size: .; J: TRBJ2-7; CDR3: CASSLNRYEQYF; DNA: TGCGCCAGCAGCTTGAACCGGTACGAGCAGTACTTC
D: .; V: TRBV7-2; size: .; J: TRBJ1-2; CDR3: CASSEQDDGYTF; DNA: TGTGCCAGCAGCGAGCAGGATGATGGCTACACCTTC
D: TRBD2; V: TRBV5-4; size: .; J: TRBJ2-5; CDR3: CASSGTSGQETQYF; DNA: TGTGCCAGCTCCGGGACTAGCGGACAAGAGACCCAGTACTTC
D: .; V: TRBV7-2; size: .; J: TRBJ1-2; CDR3: CASRQAGFNYGYTF; DNA: TGTGCCAGCAGGCAGGCGGGCTTTAACTATGGCTACACCTTC
D: .; V: TRBV10-2; size: once; J: TRBJ1-1; CDR3: CASSGGNTEAFF; DNA: TGCGCCAGCTCCGGAGGGAACACTGAAGCTTTCTTT
D: .; V: TRBV22-1; size: .; J: TRBJ2-3; CDR3: CPGSASTGCGTDTQYF; DNA: TGTCCTGGGAGCGCATCTACAGGGTGCGGCACAGATACGCAGTATTTT
D: TRBD2; V: TRBV5-1; size: .; J: TRBJ2-2; CDR3: CASSLSLAGGTGELFF; DNA: TGCGCCAGCAGCTTGAGTCTAGCGGGGGGCACCGGGGAGCTGTTTTTT
D: TRBD1; V: TRBV2; size: .; J: TRBJ1-2; CDR3: CASSPTGAPNYGYTF; DNA: TGTGCCAGCAGTCCAACAGGGGCACCTAACTATGGCTACACCTTC
D: TRBD1; V: TRBV5-4; size: .; J: TRBJ2-7; CDR3: CASSSGQGGVYEQYF; DNA: TGTGCCAGCAGCTCGGGACAGGGCGGCGTATACGAGCAGTACTTC
D: TRBD2; V: TRBV6-4; size: .; J: TRBJ2-3; CDR3: CASRLLAGGTDTQYF; DNA: TGTGCCAGCAGGCTACTAGCGGGGGGCACAGATACGCAGTATTTT
D: TRBD1; V: TRBV6-5; size: .; J: TRBJ2-6; CDR3: CASKDRSSGANVLTF; DNA: TGTGCCAGCAAGGACAGGTCCTCTGGGGCCAACGTCCTGACTTTC
D: TRBD1; V: TRBV6-5; size: .; J: TRBJ1-5; CDR3: CASSRDRVWNQPQHF; DNA: TGTGCCAGCAGTCGAGACAGGGTATGGAATCAGCCCCAGCATTTT
D: TRBD1; V: TRBV29-1; size: once; J: TRBJ1-2; CDR3: CSSRAGGSGYTF; DNA: TGCAGCTCCCGGGCAGGGGGCTCTGGCTACACCTTC
D: TRBD1; V: TRBV7-8; size: .; J: TRBJ2-7; CDR3: CASSLRDSLYEQYF; DNA: TGTGCCAGCAGCTTAAGGGACAGCCTCTACGAGCAGTACTTC
D: TRBD1; V: TRBV29-1; size: .; J: TRBJ2-7; CDR3: CSVVRDRGTYEQYF; DNA: TGCAGCGTTGTCCGGGACAGGGGGACCTACGAGCAGTACTTC
D: TRBD1; V: TRBV6-5; size: .; J: TRBJ2-7; CDR3: CASSYSQGQGYEQYF; DNA: TGTGCCAGCAGTTACTCCCAGGGACAGGGCTACGAGCAGTACTTC
D: TRBD1; V: TRBV18; size: .; J: TRBJ2-7; CDR3: CASSPPGQGREQYF; DNA: TGTGCCAGCTCACCTCCGGGACAGGGTCGCGAGCAGTACTTC
D: .; V: TRBV5-1; size: .; J: TRBJ1-3; CDR3: CASSSQDRGNTIYF; DNA: TGCGCCAGCAGCTCCCAGGACAGAGGAAACACCATATATTTT
D: TRBD2; V: TRBV7-2; size: .; J: TRBJ2-1; CDR3: CASSLGLGLAGGWGEQFF; DNA: TGTGCCAGCAGCTTGGGGTTGGGACTAGCTGGGGGCTGGGGTGAGCAGTTCTTC
D: .; V: TRBV19; size: .; J: TRBJ1-2; CDR3: CASSSITGKGPNGYTF; DNA: TGTGCCAGTAGTTCAATCACAGGGAAGGGTCCAAACGGCTACACCTTC
D: .; V: TRBV2; size: .; J: TRBJ1-1; CDR3: CATLDLSNTEAFF; DNA: TGTGCCACTTTGGACTTATCGAACACTGAAGCTTTCTTT
D: TRBD1; V: TRBV7-3; size: .; J: TRBJ2-2; CDR3: CASSLTADRATGELFF; DNA: TGTGCCAGCAGCTTAACAGCGGACAGGGCCACCGGGGAGCTGTTTTTT
D: TRBD1; V: TRBV3-1/TRBV3-2; size: .; J: TRBJ2-3; CDR3: CASSQTTGTGMTQYF; DNA: TGTGCCAGCAGCCAAACCACCGGGACAGGGATGACGCAGTATTTT
D: .; V: TRBV6-5; size: .; J: TRBJ1-1; CDR3: CASSYGGENTEAFF; DNA: TGTGCCAGCAGTTACGGGGGGGAGAACACTGAAGCTTTCTTT
D: TRBD1; V: TRBV7-9; size: .; J: TRBJ2-6; CDR3: CASSSDRGKSGANVLTF; DNA: TGTGCCAGCAGTTCAGACAGGGGGAAATCTGGGGCCAACGTCCTGACTTTC
D: .; V: TRBV10-1; size: .; J: TRBJ1-1; CDR3: CASRPDRNTEAFF; DNA: TGCGCCAGCAGACCTGACAGAAACACTGAAGCTTTCTTT
D: .; V: TRBV4-1; size: .; J: TRBJ1-4; CDR3: CASRKGGDNEKLFF; DNA: TGCGCCAGCCGCAAAGGGGGAGATAATGAAAAACTGTTTTTT
D: .; V: TRBV10-1; size: .; J: TRBJ1-5; CDR3: CASSESKRVVGPQHF; DNA: TGCGCCAGCAGTGAGTCGAAGAGGGTCGTTGGGCCCCAGCATTTT
D: .; V: TRBV12-3/TRBV12-4; size: .; J: TRBJ2-3; CDR3: CASSLGARTQYF; DNA: TGTGCCAGCTCCTTGGGGGCCAGGACGCAGTATTTT
D: TRBD1; V: TRBV11-3; size: .; J: TRBJ1-6; CDR3: CASSFGTGGSPLHF; DNA: TGTGCCAGCAGCTTTGGGACAGGGGGTTCACCCCTCCACTTT
D: TRBD1; V: TRBV7-3; size: .; J: TRBJ1-1; CDR3: CASNPTGGLGTEAFF; DNA: TGTGCCAGCAACCCCACAGGGGGCTTGGGCACTGAAGCTTTCTTT
D: .; V: TRBV12-3/TRBV12-4; size: .; J: TRBJ1-1; CDR3: CASSPRGGTEAFF; DNA: TGTGCCAGCAGCCCCCGTGGAGGCACTGAAGCTTTCTTT
D: .; V: TRBV2; size: .; J: TRBJ1-2; CDR3: CASSDRTAYNGYTF; DNA: TGTGCCAGCAGTGACCGGACAGCTTATAATGGCTACACCTTC
D: TRBD1; V: TRBV7-2; size: .; J: TRBJ1-2; CDR3: CASSSDRGGGYTF; DNA: TGTGCCAGCAGCTCCGACAGGGGAGGAGGCTACACCTTC
D: .; V: TRBV19; size: .; J: TRBJ1-1; CDR3: CASSLHPRGTEAFF; DNA: TGTGCCAGTAGTCTTCATCCCAGGGGCACTGAAGCTTTCTTT
D: TRBD2; V: TRBV7-3; size: .; J: TRBJ2-1; CDR3: CASSPSGGAYNEQFF; DNA: TGTGCCAGCAGCCCCAGCGGGGGGGCATACAATGAGCAGTTCTTC
D: TRBD1; V: TRBV4-2; size: .; J: TRBJ1-1; CDR3: CASSQDRQGRAFF; DNA: TGTGCCAGCAGCCAAGACCGACAGGGGCGAGCTTTCTTT
D: .; V: TRBV4-2; size: .; J: TRBJ1-2; CDR3: CASSQGGGVGYGYTF; DNA: TGTGCCAGCAGCCAAGGAGGAGGGGTAGGGTACGGCTACACCTTC
D: .; V: TRBV19; size: .; J: TRBJ2-1; CDR3: CASSIVGVSSYNEQFF; DNA: TGTGCCAGTAGTATTGTAGGGGTGAGCTCCTACAATGAGCAGTTCTTC
D: TRBD1; V: TRBV9; size: .; J: TRBJ1-3; CDR3: CASSDRRRGPDSGNTIYF; DNA: TGTGCCAGCAGCGACCGACGCAGGGGGCCCGACTCTGGAAACACCATATATTTT
D: .; V: TRBV27; size: few; J: TRBJ1-5; CDR3: CASRQSSNQPQHF; DNA: TGTGCCAGCAGACAGAGTAGCAATCAGCCCCAGCATTTT
D: .; V: TRBV6-2/TRBV6-3; size: .; J: TRBJ2-6; CDR3: CASSYGSGGANVLTF; DNA: TGTGCCAGCAGTTACGGGAGCGGTGGGGCCAACGTCCTGACTTTC
D: TRBD2; V: TRBV5-4; size: .; J: TRBJ2-7; CDR3: CASSRGTSGGATYEQYF; DNA: TGTGCCAGCAGCCGAGGCACTAGCGGGGGGGCAACCTACGAGCAGTACTTC
D: .; V: TRBV30; size: .; J: TRBJ1-5; CDR3: CAWSWGGASNQPQHF; DNA: TGTGCCTGGAGTTGGGGAGGGGCGAGCAATCAGCCCCAGCATTTT
D: .; V: TRBV2; size: .; J: TRBJ1-6; CDR3: CASSWNRAHDSPLHF; DNA: TGTGCCAGCAGTTGGAACAGGGCTCATGATTCACCCCTCCACTTT
D: .; V: TRBV11-2; size: .; J: TRBJ1-1; CDR3: CASSPDTEAFF; DNA: TGTGCCAGCAGCCCCGACACTGAAGCTTTCTTT
D: TRBD1; V: TRBV11-2; size: .; J: TRBJ1-4; CDR3: CASNGGQGWDEKLFF; DNA: TGTGCCAGCAACGGAGGACAGGGCTGGGATGAAAAACTGTTTTTT
D: TRBD1; V: TRBV19; size: .; J: TRBJ1-3; CDR3: CASTQGQGGNTIYF; DNA: TGTGCCAGTACTCAAGGACAGGGTGGAAACACCATATATTTT
D: .; V: TRBV15; size: .; J: TRBJ1-1; CDR3: CATSRVSRGSTEAFF; DNA: TGTGCCACCAGCAGAGTGTCCAGGGGATCAACCGAAGCTTTCTTT
D: .; V: TRBV2; size: .; J: TRBJ1-4; CDR3: CASSEAHGIDEKLFF; DNA: TGTGCCAGCAGTGAAGCGCACGGGATTGATGAAAAACTGTTTTTT
D: .; V: TRBV5-1; size: .; J: TRBJ2-2; CDR3: CASSLPAGINTGELFF; DNA: TGCGCCAGCAGCCTGCCCGCCGGGATAAACACCGGGGAGCTGTTTTTT
D: .; V: TRBV7-2; size: once; J: TRBJ1-5; CDR3: CASSLAVQYNQPQHF; DNA: TGTGCCAGCAGCTTAGCGGTACAGTACAATCAGCCCCAGCATTTT
D: .; V: TRBV30; size: .; J: TRBJ1-1; CDR3: CAWSVLGQGGGRNTEAFF; DNA: TGTGCCTGGAGTGTACTGGGGCAGGGCGGGGGGCGGAACACTGAAGCTTTCTTT
D: TRBD1; V: TRBV10-3; size: .; J: TRBJ2-7; CDR3: CAIRPGTGSSYEQYF; DNA: TGTGCCATCAGACCCGGGACAGGAAGCTCCTACGAGCAGTACTTC
D: TRBD1; V: TRBV7-9; size: .; J: TRBJ2-3; CDR3: CAGGTGILDTQYF; DNA: TGTGCCGGCGGGACAGGGATTCTAGATACGCAGTATTTT